This TCR beta chain originates from a study of T cell changes during pregnancy in multiple sclerosis. CDR1 is SGHDT and CDR2 is YYEEEE in the germline V gene. The CDR3 runs to 15 residues. The V end was cut by 5 bases, the J end by 0 bases, with 12 bases between. TCRdb's table, derived via immunoSEQ multiplex PCR, lists solely in-frame clones and lacks some. The sample has around 34,000 clones; about nine tenths are singletons. This chain joins TRBV5-6 and TRBJ1-5; TRBD1 might be the D (5 bases). The source material was CD8+ T cells from peripheral blood mononuclear cells, sampled in the first trimester of pregnancy. This TCR was recovered from a female donor with multiple sclerosis, enrolled in a pregnancy study. CDR3 amino acids: CASSLQATSNQPQHF. CDR3 nucleotides: TGTGCCAGCAGTTTACAGGCAACTAGCAATCAGCCCCAGCATTTT.